Sequencing of this TCR beta chain was carried out in a study of beta chain features in type 1 diabetes. Across the whole study: There was similarity between patients and healthy donors in age, gender and cell yields. Across all samples, roughly 98,000,000 sorted cells were examined.

All of the isolated RNA was reverse transcribed, so expressed TCRB transcripts were sequenced. Samples of naive, central memory and regulatory T cells yielded a mean of around 3.4 million reads. The table came from immunoSEQ multiplex PCR; TCRdb's copy has only in-frame clones and leaves some out. Seen here are around 500,000 clones, roughly an eighth observed once, and the top ten hold over 0.04%. General observations from the study: The study found that naive, central memory and Treg TCRB repertoires appeared more similar in patients than in healthy donors.

Trimming shortened V by 3 bases and J by 2 bases, and 7 bases separated the two germline ends. The CDR3 length is 13 residues. CDR1 and CDR2 (germline): PRHDT, FYEKMQ (reference sequence). Comments on this clone: The antigen is undetermined.

Sequencing was performed on naive CD4+ T cells from blood. The V gene is TRBV13, the J gene TRBJ1-1; D is uncertain. The receptor was isolated from a woman aged 18-29 years in good health. CDR3 nucleotides: TGTGCCAGCAGCTTCTCAGTTAACACTGAAGCTTTCTTT. It translates to CASSFSVNTEAFF. Looking up the rest from reference TRBV13 and TRBJ1-1 gives the full variable domain: AAGVIQSPRHLIKEKRETATLKCYPIPRHDTVYWYQQGPGQDPQFLISFYEKMQSDKGSIPDRFSAQQFSDYHSELNMSSLELGDSALYFCASSFSVNTEAFFGQGTRLTVV.